These 10 T cell receptor beta chains originate from one sample sequenced in a study of T cells in tuberculosis. Produced via immunoSEQ multiplex PCR; TCRdb's table is partial and in-frame only. The sample records 45,000 or so clones, 95% being singletons. The specimen was PBMCs. Receptors were obtained from a donor aged 10 to 29 with latent tuberculosis or without tuberculosis infection.

A few counts support this clone. CDR3 amino acids: CASSDRGNQPQHF. In nucleotides, the CDR3 is TGCGCCAGCAGCGACAGGGGCAATCAGCCCCAGCATTTT. The chain recombines TRBV10-2 with TRBJ1-5; 7 nucleotides agree with TRBD1. The germline gives CDR1 WSHSY, CDR2 SAAADI. V lost 6 bases to trimming and J lost 2 bases; unmatched junction nucleotides: 1. The CDR3 is 13 amino acids.

The V gene is TRBV7-3, the J gene TRBJ2-7; no definite D call. The CDR3 loop spans 13 amino acids. Germline-derived CDR1 and CDR2 are SGHTA and FQGTGA. Trimming took 2 bases from V and 1 from J, leaving 6 bases between them. CDR3 DNA: TGTGCCAGCAGCTTAGCAGGATCCTACGAGCAGTACTTC. Translation: CASSLAGSYEQYF.

The rearrangement uses TRBV29-1 and TRBJ1-1; the D is unclear. Looked up from germline, CDR1 is SQVTM and CDR2 is ANQGSEA. This CDR3 is 14 amino acids long. The ends were cut back, 3 bases at V and 0 bases at J, with 11 bases in the middle. CDR3 nucleotides: TGCAGCGTTGAGTCCCTGGCCATGAACACTGAAGCTTTCTTT. Residues: CSVESLAMNTEAFF. The variable domain in full, completed from reference TRBV29-1 and TRBJ1-1, reads SAVISQKPSRDICQRGTSLTIQCQVDSQVTMMFWYRQQPGQSLTLIATANQGSEATYESGFVIDKFPISRPNLTFSTLTVSNMSPEDSSIYLCSVESLAMNTEAFFGQGTRLTVV.

This clone has a handful of counts. This chain joins TRBV29-1 and TRBJ2-1, with TRBD1 matching over 10 bases. The V gene end was trimmed by 7 bases and the J gene end by 5 bases; junction bases not matched to a gene: 5. The CDR3 is 13 residues long. CDR1 is SQVTM and CDR2 is ANQGSEA in the germline V gene. In DNA form, the CDR3 reads TGCAGCGCCCGGGACAGGGGAGACAATGAGCAGTTCTTC. This encodes CSARDRGDNEQFF.

As regards this clone: In the same sample, other DNA sequences code for this CDR3. V is TRBV7-9 and J is TRBJ1-1; 8 positions match TRBD1. Germline CDR1 reads SEHNR; CDR2 reads FQNEAQ (reference sequence). V was clipped by 5 bases and J by 3 bases; unmatched bases: 2. This CDR3 contains 13 residues. The CDR3 region is CASSLTGDTEAFF. Here the CDR3 DNA reads TGTGCCAGCAGCCTGACAGGGGACACTGAAGCTTTCTTT. Based on the CDR3 plus reference TRBV7-9 and TRBJ1-1, the full variable domain is DTGVSQNPRHKITKRGQNVTFRCDPISEHNRLYWYRQTLGQGPEFLTYFQNEAQLEKSRLLSDRFSAERPKGSFSTLEIQRTEQGDSAMYLCASSLTGDTEAFFGQGTRLTVV.

V is TRBV5-5 and J is TRBJ2-7, with D possibly matching TRBD1 (5 bases). Germline-derived CDR1 and CDR2 are SGHKS and YYEKEE (reference sequence). Trimming removed 7 bases at V and 2 bases at J, with 16 bases between. The length of the CDR3 is 14 residues. CDR3 residues: CASAFPAGPYEQYF. The CDR3 DNA reads as TGTGCCAGCGCCTTTCCGGCAGGGCCCTACGAGCAGTACTTC.

V is TRBV10-3 and J is TRBJ1-1; perhaps TRBD1 as D (6 bases). Germline V CDR1 and CDR2: ENHRY, SYGVKD. V gave up 4 bases and J gave up 3 bases, with 12 bases separating them. The CDR3 totals 14 residues. CDR3 sequence reads: CAISGSQGYTEAFF. The CDR3 nucleotides are TGTGCCATCAGTGGTTCCCAGGGGTACACTGAAGCTTTCTTT.

This clone occurred once. V is TRBV6-5 and J is TRBJ2-7, with 8 bases identical to TRBD1. Trimming removed 5 bases from V and 5 bases from J; junction bases left unmatched: 11. CDR3 length: 15 amino acids. Germline CDR1 and CDR2: MNHEY and SVGAGI. CDR3 bases: TGTGCCAGCAGTCCCATTGACAGGGGAAGGAACGAGCAGTACTTC. Amino acids: CASSPIDRGRNEQYF.

The chain combines TRBV4-3 with TRBJ2-6; the D gene is possibly TRBD2 (6 bases). Per the germline V gene, CDR1 is LGHNA and CDR2 is YSLEER. The CDR3 length is 16 residues. Trimming pared 5 bases from V and 0 bases from J, leaving 11 bases between. CDR3 in DNA: TGCGCCAGCAGCGAGGACGGGGGCTCTGGGGCCAACGTCCTGACTTTC. This encodes CASSEDGGSGANVLTF.

The chain carries TRBV29-1 and TRBJ2-3; D is unclear. Trimming took 7 bases from V and 4 from J, leaving 12 bases between them. Germline-derived CDR1 and CDR2 are SQVTM and ANQGSEA. This CDR3 spans 12 amino acids. CDR3 sequence (DNA): TGCAGCGCCCGAAGTGGCCCAGATACGCAGTATTTT. This sequence encodes CSARSGPDTQYF.